This TCR beta chain was sequenced for a study of coeliac disease. Overall study: Coeliac patients had newly diagnosed active disease, refractory type I disease, or gluten-free diet control.

Germline V gene lookup returns CDR1 SNHLY and CDR2 FYNNEI. The CDR3 extends over 14 amino acids. V shed 6 bases and J 1 base; nucleotides not matched to a gene: 5. Generated by immunoSEQ multiplex PCR, the TCRdb table keeps only in-frame clones and is missing some. The profile shows 5,400 or so clones, roughly 58% of them singletons. Study-wide results and limits: Intraepithelial and lamina propria fractions were not highly pure, so cross-contamination was possible.

As regards this clone: Its antigen is unknown.

The source of this sequence is a woman between 25 and 40 years old with active celiac disease. The gene calls are TRBV2 and TRBJ1-1, with TRBD1 identical over 7 bases. The specimen sequenced was intraepithelial lymphocytes from the gut. CDR3 protein: CASSTGASNTEAFF. The DNA of the CDR3 is TGTGCCAGCAGCACAGGGGCTTCGAACACTGAAGCTTTCTTT.